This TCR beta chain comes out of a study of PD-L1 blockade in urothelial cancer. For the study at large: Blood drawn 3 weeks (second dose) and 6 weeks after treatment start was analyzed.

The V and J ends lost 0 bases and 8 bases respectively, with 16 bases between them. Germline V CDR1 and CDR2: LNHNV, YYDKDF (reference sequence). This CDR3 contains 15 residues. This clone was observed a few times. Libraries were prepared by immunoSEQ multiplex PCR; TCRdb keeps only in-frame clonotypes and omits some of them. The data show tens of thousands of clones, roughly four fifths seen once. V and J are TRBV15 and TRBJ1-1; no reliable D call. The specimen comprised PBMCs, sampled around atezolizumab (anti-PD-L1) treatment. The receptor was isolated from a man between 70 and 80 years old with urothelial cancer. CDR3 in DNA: TGTGCCACCAGCAGAGATCTCTGGCAGGCCCACGAAGCTTTCTTT. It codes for CATSRDLWQAHEAFF.